The T cell receptor (beta chain) under discussion was sequenced for a study of T cell changes during pregnancy in multiple sclerosis. CDR3 length: 14 residues. CDR1 is KGHSH, CDR2 LQKENI, per germline. With 3 bases removed from V and 0 bases from J, the gap between germline ends came to 5 bases. The count of this clone is one. Some clones are missing from TCRdb's copy, which holds only in-frame ones; the method was immunoSEQ multiplex PCR. The sample has some 52,000 clones, approximately 92% seen once. The sequence came from a female donor with multiple sclerosis, enrolled in a pregnancy study. The chain couples TRBV18 to TRBJ2-2; D ambiguous. The material sequenced was CD4+ T cells from peripheral blood mononuclear cells, taken in the third trimester of pregnancy. The CDR3 loop reads CASSPTTNTGELFF. The CDR3 coding sequence is TGTGCCAGCTCACCTACAACGAACACCGGGGAGCTGTTTTTT.